Each of the 32 T cell receptor beta chains below was sequenced from the same sample in a study of cytomegalovirus exposure and HLA in healthy donors. Vbeta (60) and Jbeta (13) primers were used in the PCR. Data came from immunoSEQ multiplex PCR; TCRdb stores just in-frame clones and leaves some out. The top ten hold less than 3.5% of the sample, which has approximately 150,000 clones, around 68% seen once. Material for sequencing was PBMCs. The receptors were gathered from a woman aged 40 to 50 in good health and CMV-seropositive.

The chain is built from TRBV27 and TRBJ1-2; 8 positions agree with TRBD1. Germline V gene lookup returns CDR1 MNHEY and CDR2 SMNVEV (reference sequence). The junction had 9 bases not matched to a gene; V was cut back by 6 bases and J by 6 bases. This CDR3 is 14 amino acids long. The CDR3 sequence: CASREVGQGDGYTF. CDR3 DNA sequence: TGTGCCAGCAGGGAAGTAGGACAGGGAGATGGCTACACCTTC.

J is TRBJ2-7 and V is TRBV5-4; a weak D match, TRBD1 (6 bases). The CDR3 spans 14 residues. V lost 0 bases, J lost 2 bases, and 9 bases lay in between. Germline CDR1 and CDR2: SGHNT and YYREEE (reference sequence). In DNA, the CDR3 is TGTGCCAGCAGCTTGGGACAGGAGCCCTACGAGCAGTACTTC. The encoded protein is CASSLGQEPYEQYF.

This clone was seen only once. This CDR3 reads CASSPGTGPNTEAFF. The CDR3 DNA follows: TGTGCCAGCAGTCCCGGGACAGGCCCGAACACTGAAGCTTTCTTT. The J gene is TRBJ1-1, the V gene TRBV28; 8 bases fit TRBD1. Germline lookup yields CDR1 MDHEN and CDR2 SYDVKM. V was clipped by 5 bases and J by 1 base; unmatched bases: 6. The CDR3 spans 15 residues. The variable domain in full, completed from reference TRBV28 and TRBJ1-1, reads DVKVTQSSRYLVKRTGEKVFLECVQDMDHENMFWYRQDPGLGLRLIYFSYDVKMKEKGDIPEGYSVSREKKERFSLILESASTNQTSMYLCASSPGTGPNTEAFFGQGTRLTVV.

The J gene is TRBJ2-4, the V gene TRBV7-2; 10 bases agree with TRBD2. The germline gives CDR1 SGHTA, CDR2 FQGNSA. J was trimmed by 7 bases and V by 5 bases; bases with no gene match: 11. The CDR3 totals 16 residues. CDR3 region: CASSLQGLATRNIQYF. The CDR3 DNA is TGTGCCAGCAGCCTGCAGGGACTAGCGACGCGGAACATTCAGTACTTC.

This clone came up once. J is TRBJ2-3 and V is TRBV7-9; 8 bases map to TRBD2. Germline CDR1 reads SEHNR; CDR2 reads FQNEAQ (reference sequence). This CDR3 region has 18 residues. The trim removed 7 bases at V and 0 bases at J, leaving 15 bases unmatched. CDR3 bases: TGTGCCAGCACCCCGGTGGTAGCGGGGACCCCTAGCACAGATACGCAGTATTTT. Translation: CASTPVVAGTPSTDTQYF.

This clone occurred a few times. The chain combines TRBV10-3 with TRBJ2-5; D perhaps matches TRBD1 (6 bases). Trimming stripped 8 bases from V and 1 base from J, with 8 bases between. Germline lookup yields CDR1 ENHRY and CDR2 SYGVKD. The CDR3 is made up of 12 amino acids. The chain's CDR3 is CAIGQSQETQYF. DNA of the CDR3: TGTGCCATCGGACAGAGCCAAGAGACCCAGTACTTC.

V is TRBV7-2 and J is TRBJ1-5, with D possibly TRBD1 on 6 matching bases. The CDR3 covers 15 residues. V was pared by 5 bases and J by 0 bases, with 11 bases between. Germline V gene data show CDR1 as SGHTA and CDR2 as FQGNSA. CDR3: CASSETGFSNQPQHF. The CDR3 region has the DNA TGTGCCAGCAGCGAGACAGGATTTAGCAATCAGCCCCAGCATTTT.

The chain carries TRBV27 and TRBJ2-5, with 12 bases lining up with TRBD2. The J call may be wrong; the DNA end is better matched by TRBJ2-7. Germline CDR1 and CDR2: MNHEY and SMNVEV (reference sequence). This CDR3 has 16 amino acids. For the CDR3, the DNA is TGTGCCAGCGAGTCCCGGGGACTAGCGGGCTCCTACGAGCAGTACTTC. Translating it yields CASESRGLAGSYEQYF.

V usage is TRBV6-5 and J usage is TRBJ1-3; D ambiguous. Trimming took off 7 bases at V and 0 bases at J, with 13 bases between the two ends. Per the germline V gene, CDR1 is MNHEY and CDR2 is SVGAGI. CDR3 length: 15 residues. The CDR3 region is CASTRDGSSGNTIYF. CDR3 nucleotide sequence: TGTGCCAGCACTAGAGACGGGAGCTCTGGAAACACCATATATTTT.

As DNA, the CDR3 is TGTGCCAGTAACTCAGGGATTTCCAATCAGCCCCAGCATTTT. It encodes CASNSGISNQPQHF. This sequence joins TRBV19 and TRBJ1-5; D perhaps matches TRBD1 (5 bases). Deletions cut 7 bases from V and 3 bases from J, with 13 bases between. This CDR3 region has 14 residues. Looked up from germline, CDR1 is LNHDA and CDR2 is SQIVND (reference sequence).

V gene TRBV28 combines with J gene TRBJ1-1; 9 nucleotides agree with TRBD1. The CDR3 length is 16 residues. The junction had 12 bases not matched to a gene; V was cut back by 4 bases and J by 6 bases. Germline CDR1 and CDR2: MDHEN and SYDVKM. As DNA, the CDR3 is TGTGCCAGCAGTTCCTCGGGACAGGGAATAAAGGCTGAAGCTTTCTTT. It is translated as CASSSSGQGIKAEAFF.

This chain links TRBV9 with TRBJ1-2; a possible D gene is TRBD1 (6 bases). Germline CDR1 SGDLS, CDR2 YYNGEE. The CDR3 consists of 16 residues. V lost 0 bases and J 5 bases, leaving 17 bases between the germline ends. In nucleotides, the CDR3 is TGTGCCAGCAGCGTAGCTTCGGCAGGGGCCGGATATGGCTACACCTTC. Translation: CASSVASAGAGYGYTF.

V and J are TRBV4-1 and TRBJ2-3; 8 nucleotides match TRBD2. J gave up 2 bases and V 2 bases, and 6 bases lay outside the gene matches. The CDR3 loop spans 16 amino acids. Germline V gene sequence: CDR1 MGHRA, CDR2 YSYEKL. The CDR3, as DNA: TGCGCCAGCAGCCAAAGAGCGGGGGAAGTCACAGATACGCAGTATTTT. This gives the protein CASSQRAGEVTDTQYF.

This clone has a single count. CDR3 coding DNA: TGTGCCAGCAGCCAAGGCGACAGGGGAGGATATACCTACGAGCAGTACTTC. It translates to CASSQGDRGGYTYEQYF. The genes are TRBV14 and TRBJ2-7; TRBD1 agrees at 8 bases. The ends lost 1 base at V and 2 bases at J; junction bases unmatched: 10. The V gene's germline CDR1 is SGHDN and CDR2 FVKESK. This CDR3 contains 17 residues.

The V and J genes are TRBV4-1 and TRBJ2-7, with 9 nucleotides matching TRBD1. Germline CDR1 and CDR2: MGHRA and YSYEKL. The V segment lost 4 bases and the J segment 2 bases; nucleotides outside the gene matches: 9. The CDR3 length is 16 residues. The CDR3 nucleotides read TGCGCCAGCAGCCGCGCTCCTGGACAGGGGACCTACGAGCAGTACTTC. It translates to CASSRAPGQGTYEQYF.

J is TRBJ1-6 and V is TRBV6-1; unclear D gene. This CDR3 region has 13 residues. V gave up 5 bases and J gave up 8 bases, with 10 bases separating them. Germline CDR1 and CDR2: MNHNS and SASEGT. CDR3 in DNA: TGTGCCAGCAGTTCTATCGGGGATTCACCCCTCCACTTT. Translation gives CASSSIGDSPLHF.

This clone was detected once. The chain links TRBV6-5 to TRBJ2-1; weak D call: TRBD1 (6 bases). Germline CDR1 and CDR2: MNHEY and SVGAGI. V lost 4 bases to trimming and J lost 9 bases, with 10 bases between them. The length of the CDR3 is 12 residues. This chain's CDR3 is CASSLQGFEQFF. CDR3 DNA: TGTGCCAGCAGTTTACAGGGATTTGAGCAGTTCTTC.

The J gene is TRBJ1-2, the V gene TRBV7-2; 8 nucleotides align to TRBD1. The CDR3 contains 16 residues. The ends lost 1 base at V and 4 bases at J; junction bases unmatched: 8. Germline V lookup: CDR1 SGHTA, CDR2 FQGNSA. CDR3 bases: TGTGCCAGCAGCTTAGATGCCGGACAGGGAACCTATGGCTACACCTTC. Protein sequence: CASSLDAGQGTYGYTF. The entire variable domain, with the rest obtained from reference TRBV7-2 and TRBJ1-2, is as follows: GAGVSQSPSNKVTEKGKDVELRCDPISGHTALYWYRQSLGQGLEFLIYFQGNSAPDKSGLPSDRFSAERTGGSVSTLTIQRTQQEDSAVYLCASSLDAGQGTYGYTFGSGTRLTVV.

This rearrangement joins TRBV9 to TRBJ1-6; possibly TRBD1 for D (5 bases). With 4 bases removed from V and 4 bases from J, the gap between germline ends came to 6 bases. This CDR3 has 13 amino acids. The germline V gene has CDR1 SGDLS and CDR2 YYNGEE. CDR3 residues: CASSQGYNSPLHF. CDR3 DNA sequence: TGTGCCAGCAGCCAGGGTTATAATTCACCCCTCCACTTT.

This chain joins TRBV28 and TRBJ2-7, with D perhaps matching TRBD2 (5 bases). This CDR3 has 14 residues. Trimming removed 4 bases from V and 6 bases from J, with 16 bases in between. Looked up from germline, CDR1 is MDHEN and CDR2 is SYDVKM. CDR3 nucleotide sequence: TGTGCCAGCAGTTCGGACTCGACATACTCCGAGCAGTACTTC. It codes for CASSSDSTYSEQYF.

The V gene is TRBV7-2, the J gene TRBJ2-5; D might be TRBD2 (5 bases). Germline loops: CDR1 SGHTA, CDR2 FQGNSA. The V end lost 2 bases, the J end lost 5 bases, and 24 bases lay between the germline ends. There are 18 residues in the CDR3. The CDR3 nucleotides read TGTGCCAGCAGCTTACGCCCCAGTAGCGATCGGGGATGGGAGACCCAGTACTTC. It codes for CASSLRPSSDRGWETQYF.

The V gene is TRBV6-5, the J gene TRBJ2-5; the match to TRBD2 covers 9 bases. Germline lookup yields CDR1 MNHEY and CDR2 SVGAGI. With 5 bases clipped from V and 6 bases from J, the junction kept 10 bases outside the gene matches. CDR3 length: 15 amino acids. The DNA for the CDR3 is TGTGCCAGCAGTAATGCCGCGGGGGGGACGAAGACCCAGTACTTC. Translating it yields CASSNAAGGTKTQYF.

J is TRBJ2-1 and V is TRBV10-3, with 7 positions matching TRBD2. In germline, CDR1 is ENHRY, CDR2 SYGVKD. There are 15 residues in the CDR3. V trimming: 3 bases; J trimming: 4 bases; junction bases outside the gene matches: 6. CDR3 protein: CAISDGGSMYNEQFF. CDR3 nucleotide sequence: TGTGCCATCAGTGACGGCGGGAGTATGTACAATGAGCAGTTCTTC.

The chain is built from TRBV28 and TRBJ2-7; 9 positions agree with TRBD2. Per the germline V gene, CDR1 is MDHEN and CDR2 is SYDVKM. Trimming cost V 3 bases and J 3 bases; bases outside gene matches: 6. This CDR3 has 15 residues. In nucleotides, the CDR3 is TGTGCCAGCAGTTTGGCTGCGGGAGGGGTCTACGAGCAGTACTTC. This sequence encodes CASSLAAGGVYEQYF.

V usage is TRBV10-3 and J usage is TRBJ2-3, with D perhaps TRBD2 (7 bases). Trimming removed 4 bases from V and 5 bases from J, with 28 bases in between. The CDR3 contains 19 residues. Germline-derived CDR1 and CDR2 are ENHRY and SYGVKD. The DNA for the CDR3 is TGTGCCATCAGTGGGACATTTCAGGGGACTACACAACAAGGAGATACGCAGTATTTT. Translation gives CAISGTFQGTTQQGDTQYF.

The CDR3, as DNA: TGTGCCACCCACCTCACCCCGGGGTCCTACGAGCAGTACTTC. This sequence encodes CATHLTPGSYEQYF. The V gene is TRBV6-6, the J gene TRBJ2-7, with D possibly matching TRBD2 (5 bases). This CDR3 is 14 amino acids long. Germline CDR1 MNHNY, CDR2 SVGAGI (reference sequence). The V end was cut by 10 bases, the J end by 1 base, with 17 bases between.

The V and J genes are TRBV5-4 and TRBJ2-7; a possible D gene is TRBD1 (5 bases). This CDR3 contains 14 residues. Germline V gene lookup returns CDR1 SGHNT and CDR2 YYREEE (reference sequence). Trimming took off 4 bases at V and 1 base at J, with 12 bases between the two ends. The CDR3 nucleotides are TGTGCCAGCAGCCCTCGACAGAATTCCTACGAGCAGTACTTC. It encodes CASSPRQNSYEQYF.

The gene calls are TRBV7-2 and TRBJ2-7; 7 bases are shared with TRBD1. The germline V gene has CDR1 SGHTA and CDR2 FQGNSA. This CDR3 has 17 amino acids. V gave up 6 bases and J gave up 0 bases; unmatched junction bases: 14. CDR3: CASRHSRPGQSSYEQYF. The CDR3 DNA reads as TGTGCCAGCAGGCATAGCCGTCCGGGACAGAGCTCCTACGAGCAGTACTTC.

Note on this clone: The junction does not match germline at one end; this may be a read error. The chain recombines TRBV9 with TRBJ1-6; D unclear. The germline CDR1 and CDR2 sequences are SGDLS and YYNGEE. CDR3 size: 16 residues. The chain's CDR3 is CASSVAHSSYNSPLNF. CDR3 nucleotide sequence: TGTGCCAGCAGCGTAGCCCACAGCTCCTATAATTCACCCCTCAACTTT.

In this sample, this clone turned up a few times. V and J are TRBV9 and TRBJ2-7, with D maybe TRBD2 (5 bases). This CDR3 contains 14 residues. The V and J ends lost 0 bases and 4 bases respectively, with 11 bases between them. CDR1 and CDR2 from the germline V gene are SGDLS and YYNGEE. For the CDR3, the DNA is TGTGCCAGCAGCGTAGGAGGAGGTCGGTACGAGCAGTACTTC. Its translation: CASSVGGGRYEQYF.

The chain has TRBV7-2 and TRBJ2-7, with 15 bases that match TRBD2. The CDR3 has 17 residues. The germline CDR1 and CDR2 sequences are SGHTA and FQGNSA. With V trimmed by 2 bases and J by 5 bases, 7 bases remained unmatched. The CDR3 loop is CASSLWTSGGARNEQYF. The CDR3, as DNA: TGTGCCAGCAGCTTATGGACTAGCGGGGGGGCGAGGAACGAGCAGTACTTC.

J is TRBJ2-2 and V is TRBV28; D is perhaps TRBD1 (6 bases). Germline CDR1 and CDR2: MDHEN and SYDVKM. Trimming stripped 5 bases from V and 3 bases from J, with 10 bases between. The CDR3 contains 14 residues. CDR3 amino acids: CASSDGGYTGELFF. In DNA, the CDR3 is TGTGCCAGCAGTGATGGGGGCTACACCGGGGAGCTGTTTTTT.